This entry lists 10 T cell receptor beta chains sequenced from one sample in a study of cytomegalovirus exposure and HLA in healthy donors. The PCR used 60 Vbeta and 13 Jbeta primers. The data were produced by immunoSEQ multiplex PCR, yet TCRdb's version contains in-frame clones alone and is incomplete. The specimen's table records about 79,000 clones. Material for sequencing was PBMCs. Source of these receptors: a man aged 30-40 years in good health and CMV-seronegative.

The rearrangement links TRBV7-6 to TRBJ1-5, with D hard to call. Trimming cost V 0 bases and J 9 bases, with 6 bases left between them. The germline V gene encodes CDR1 SGHVS and CDR2 FNYEAQ. The CDR3 is 12 amino acids. The DNA of the CDR3 is TGTGCCAGCAGCTTAGCTCACGGGCCCCAGCATTTT. It encodes CASSLAHGPQHF.

The V call is TRBV11-3, the J call TRBJ2-2; perhaps TRBD1 as D (5 bases). Germline-derived CDR1 and CDR2 are SGHNT and YENEEA. There are 14 residues in the CDR3. V was trimmed by 5 bases and J by 6 bases, leaving 13 bases between them. The CDR3 spells CASSKRSGSGELFF. CDR3 DNA: TGTGCCAGCAGCAAACGATCAGGGTCCGGGGAGCTGTTTTTT. Together with reference TRBV11-3 and TRBJ2-2, the CDR3 gives the full variable domain: EAGVVQSPRYKIIEKKQPVAFWCNPISGHNTLYWYLQNLGQGPELLIRYENEEAVDDSQLPKDRFSAERLKGVDSTLKIQPAELGDSAVYLCASSKRSGSGELFFGEGSRLTVL.

The V gene is TRBV27, the J gene TRBJ2-5; the match to TRBD2 covers 10 bases. The CDR3 has 16 amino acids. The V and J ends lost 4 bases and 2 bases, in that order; junction bases with no gene match: 7. Germline CDR1 and CDR2: MNHEY and SMNVEV (reference sequence). The CDR3 reads CASSSPGAGGQETQYF. The CDR3 DNA reads TGTGCCAGCAGTTCTCCGGGAGCGGGGGGGCAAGAGACCCAGTACTTC.

The V and J genes are TRBV11-2 and TRBJ1-2; 11 positions match TRBD1. Germline CDR1 is SGHAT and CDR2 is FQNNGV. J was trimmed by 3 bases and V by 5 bases; bases with no gene match: 5. The CDR3 loop spans 15 amino acids. The CDR3, as DNA: TGTGCCAGCAGCCCGACGGGACAGGGGGACTATGGCTACACCTTC. It encodes CASSPTGQGDYGYTF.

This chain joins TRBV9 and TRBJ2-7; 9 nucleotides match TRBD2. V dropped 3 bases and J dropped 4; count of bases not matched to a gene: 2. This CDR3 region has 13 residues. CDR1 and CDR2 (germline): SGDLS, YYNGEE. CDR3 residues: CASSEGLAYEQYF. The CDR3 nucleotides are TGTGCCAGCAGCGAAGGACTAGCGTACGAGCAGTACTTC.

The chain joins TRBV11-3 to TRBJ1-5; the D is unclear. V lost 1 base and J lost 5, with 6 bases in between. The CDR3 runs to 13 residues. Germline CDR1 and CDR2: SGHNT and YENEEA. This chain's CDR3 is CASSLGIDQPQHF. The CDR3 DNA is TGTGCCAGCAGCTTAGGTATAGATCAGCCCCAGCATTTT.

The chain has TRBV7-2 and TRBJ2-1; D possibly corresponds to TRBD2 (7 bases). Germline CDR1 SGHTA, CDR2 FQGNSA. There are 15 residues in the CDR3. The V gene lost 2 bases and the J gene lost 2 bases, with 10 bases spanning the gap. The DNA of the CDR3 is TGTGCCAGCAGCTTATTCGGGGGGCCCTACAATGAGCAGTTCTTC. It encodes CASSLFGGPYNEQFF.

The chain employs TRBV5-1 and TRBJ2-7, with TRBD2 identical over 16 bases. This CDR3 spans 18 amino acids. With 4 bases clipped from V and 5 bases from J, the junction kept 12 bases outside the gene matches. Germline assignment: CDR1 SGHRS and CDR2 YFSETQ. DNA of the CDR3: TGCGCCAGCAGCGCCGGGACTAGCGGGAGGGCGGAGGTCGACGAGCAGTACTTC. Encoded protein: CASSAGTSGRAEVDEQYF.

The rearrangement links TRBV25-1 to TRBJ1-5; perhaps TRBD1 as D (6 bases). CDR3 length: 14 residues. Germline loops: CDR1 MGHDK, CDR2 SYGVNS. V lost 2 bases, J lost 5 bases, and 10 bases lay in between. The CDR3 nucleotides read TGTGCCAGCAGTGAAAGGGACACGCATCAGCCCCAGCATTTT. Its translation: CASSERDTHQPQHF. Supplemented by reference TRBV25-1 and TRBJ1-5, the full variable domain reads EADIYQTPRYLVIGTGKKITLECSQTMGHDKMYWYQQDPGMELHLIHYSYGVNSTEKGDLSSESTVSRIRTEHFPLTLESARPSHTSQYLCASSERDTHQPQHFGDGTRLSIL.

The chain uses TRBV7-6 and TRBJ2-1; 7 bases fit TRBD1. The CDR3 has 16 amino acids. J was trimmed by 5 bases and V by 4 bases; bases with no gene match: 11. From germline, CDR1 is SGHVS and CDR2 FNYEAQ. The CDR3: CASSSRDSSLDNEQFF. CDR3 DNA sequence: TGTGCCAGCAGCTCTCGGGACAGCAGTCTGGACAATGAGCAGTTCTTC. Using reference TRBV7-6 and TRBJ2-1 for the parts outside the CDR3, the full variable domain is GAGVSQSPRYKVTKRGQDVALRCDPISGHVSLYWYRQALGQGPEFLTYFNYEAQQDKSGLPNDRFSAERPEGSISTLTIQRTEQRDSAMYRCASSSRDSSLDNEQFFGPGTRLTVL.